This is a list of T cell receptor beta chains from one sample in a study of OX40 agonist ivuxolimab in advanced cancers. Assay used: immunoSEQ multiplex PCR; TCRdb lists only in-frame clones, some missing. The repertoire holds about 46,000 clones, with approximately 86% as singletons. Sample: CD4+ or CD8+ T cells sorted from blood, taken in a trial of the OX40 agonist ivuxolimab. The receptors here all came from an adult with an advanced solid tumor such as melanoma, head and neck, liver or kidney cancer. Both conserved end residues are part of each CDR3. The D gene is left open where the match is weak.

j_call v_call d_call cdr3_aa
TRBJ1-4 TRBV5-1 TRBD1 CASSPGTGDEKLFF
TRBJ2-1 TRBV7-3 TRBD2 CASSLTGGQTNEQFF
TRBJ1-5 TRBV2 TRBD1 CASGRSGGNGNQPQHF
TRBJ1-1 TRBV7-6 . CASSLAPGGGTEAFF
TRBJ1-2 TRBV5-4 TRBD1 CASSLGDRAPFRGYTF
TRBJ1-3 TRBV6-5 . CASSYSSVSGNTIYF
TRBJ2-1 TRBV9 TRBD1 CASSVGQGEYNEQFF
TRBJ2-1 TRBV7-8 . CASSSQLSYNEQFF
TRBJ1-2 TRBV6-5 . CASRLAGPYGYTF
TRBJ2-1 TRBV21-1 . CASSTGLAGAGYLINEQFF
TRBJ2-1 TRBV19 . CASSIGRGAYNEQFF
TRBJ1-4 TRBV6-5 TRBD1 CASSSGTGGNEKLFF
TRBJ2-3 TRBV10-3 TRBD2 CAISGWTDPIAGARTDTQYF
TRBJ1-2 TRBV29-1 TRBD1 CSSKVTGIGYTF
TRBJ2-7 TRBV7-9 . CASSAREFNEQYF
TRBJ2-7 TRBV10-1 TRBD1 CASAPGQGIGEQYF
TRBJ1-5 TRBV2 . CASSLGQLYSNQPQHF
TRBJ2-7 TRBV27 . CASSFSAGNPYEQYF
TRBJ1-4 TRBV25-1 . CASSEISGNEKLFF
TRBJ2-7 TRBV11-3 . CAQGRRAKYEQYF
TRBJ2-7 TRBV4-1 TRBD2 CASSSRDLAGGFSYEQYF
TRBJ2-7 TRBV28 TRBD1 CASTHLQGAYEQYF
TRBJ2-5 TRBV28 . CASLTPNQETQYF
TRBJ2-1 TRBV5-1 . CASRLGSDWSSYNEQFF
TRBJ2-1 TRBV5-6 TRBD1 CASSPGPTGAVSSYNEQFF
TRBJ2-3 TRBV7-9 . CASNRDPATDTQYF
TRBJ1-1 TRBV19 . CASTTRGLNTEAFF
TRBJ1-1 TRBV6-1 TRBD1 CASRDRDQNTEAFF
TRBJ2-7 TRBV27 . CASRQELSYEQYF